The 27 T cell receptor beta chains below all came from one sample that was sequenced in a study of blood T cell repertoires in COVID-19. The protocol was immunoSEQ multiplex PCR, while the TCRdb copy is restricted to in-frame clones and leaves out a portion. The data contain about 480,000 clones, around 89% of them singletons. The specimen sequenced was peripheral blood. The receptors come from a woman aged 30 to 39 with acute or convalescent COVID-19.

J is TRBJ2-1 and V is TRBV7-3; perhaps TRBD1 as D (7 bases). V lost 2 bases and J 4 bases, leaving 12 bases between the germline ends. The CDR3 has 15 amino acids. Germline assignment: CDR1 SGHTA and CDR2 FQGTGA. The CDR3 sequence: CASSLGGGAYNEQFF. The CDR3 DNA follows: TGTGCCAGCAGCTTAGGAGGGGGCGCGTACAATGAGCAGTTCTTC.

The chain carries TRBV12-3 or TRBV12-4 and TRBJ1-2; D is perhaps TRBD1 (5 bases). The CDR3 runs 13 residues. The V gene lost 4 bases and the J gene lost 7 bases, with 13 bases spanning the gap. In nucleotides, the CDR3 is TGTGCCAGCAGTTCTACAGGAGTAGGTGGCTACACCTTC. This sequence encodes CASSSTGVGGYTF.

The V and J genes are TRBV18 and TRBJ1-5, with 7 bases that match TRBD1. Germline-derived CDR1 and CDR2 are KGHSH and LQKENI. This CDR3 is built from 15 residues. V was clipped by 5 bases and J by 7 bases; unmatched bases: 11. The CDR3, as DNA: TGTGCCAGCTCAAACAGGGGTGTTTTGGACCAGCCCCAGCATTTT. Translation: CASSNRGVLDQPQHF. Full variable domain (remainder filled in from reference TRBV18 and TRBJ1-5): NAGVMQNPRHLVRRRGQEARLRCSPMKGHSHVYWYRQLPEEGLKFMVYLQKENIIDESGMPKERFSAEFPKEGPSILRIQQVVRGDSAAYFCASSNRGVLDQPQHFGDGTRLSIL.

V is TRBV13 and J is TRBJ2-5, with 13 bases fitting TRBD2. Trimming took 3 bases from V and 5 from J; bases not matched to a gene: 6. Germline-derived CDR1 and CDR2 are PRHDT and FYEKMQ (reference sequence). The CDR3 is 16 amino acids. The DNA for the CDR3 is TGTGCCAGCAGCTTGGGACTAGCGGGGTCCGGTGAGACCCAGTACTTC. It encodes CASSLGLAGSGETQYF.

This clone came up once. V usage is TRBV5-8 and J usage is TRBJ1-2; no firm D call. The V and J ends lost 5 bases and 5 bases respectively, with 13 bases between them. CDR1 is SGHTS, CDR2 YDEGEE, per germline. This CDR3 spans 13 amino acids. The CDR3 loop is CASSREADYGYTF. The CDR3 DNA is TGTGCCAGCAGTCGCGAGGCGGATTATGGCTACACCTTC.

V and J are TRBV12-3 or TRBV12-4 and TRBJ2-7; D unresolved. Between the trimmed V and J ends, which lost 2 bases and 6 bases, there was a span of 8 bases. The CDR3 is made up of 12 amino acids. CDR3 in amino acids: CASSLTGAEQYF. The CDR3, as DNA: TGTGCCAGCAGTTTAACTGGTGCCGAGCAGTACTTC.

The rearrangement uses TRBV27 and TRBJ2-7; D possibly corresponds to TRBD1 (5 bases). Germline lookup yields CDR1 MNHEY and CDR2 SMNVEV (reference sequence). The CDR3 sequence is 14 residues long. The V and J ends lost 4 bases and 2 bases respectively, with 12 bases between them. CDR3 region: CASSWRGQPYEQYF. The DNA of the CDR3 is TGTGCCAGCAGTTGGCGAGGACAACCCTACGAGCAGTACTTC.

CDR3 in amino acids: CASSSGNHYEQYF. Written as DNA, the CDR3 is TGTGCCAGCAGTAGCGGGAATCACTACGAGCAGTACTTC. The chain combines TRBV6-5 with TRBJ2-7; the match to TRBD2 covers 7 bases. This CDR3 is 13 amino acids long. CDR1 is MNHEY, CDR2 SVGAGI, per germline. Unmatched junction bases numbered 4, after V lost 5 bases and J lost 3 bases.

Concerning this clone: Different DNA sequences within this sample yield the same CDR3. J is TRBJ2-1 and V is TRBV19; 7 nucleotides line up with TRBD1. Germline CDR1 reads LNHDA; CDR2 reads SQIVND (reference sequence). V dropped 6 bases and J dropped 4; count of bases not matched to a gene: 0. The CDR3 contains 12 residues. The CDR3 bases are TGTGCCAGTAGGGGACAGTACAATGAGCAGTTCTTC. Protein sequence: CASRGQYNEQFF.

The J gene is TRBJ2-6, the V gene TRBV5-5, with D possibly matching TRBD1 (5 bases). Trimming removed 0 bases from V and 0 bases from J, with 16 bases in between. Germline V lookup: CDR1 SGHKS, CDR2 YYEKEE (reference sequence). The length of the CDR3 is 19 residues. The CDR3: CASSLDDFDSSSGANVLTF. The CDR3 region has the DNA TGTGCCAGCAGCTTGGATGATTTCGACAGCTCCTCTGGGGCCAACGTCCTGACTTTC.

This chain connects TRBV6-5 to TRBJ1-1; D is possibly TRBD1 (5 bases). There are 14 residues in the CDR3. The germline gives CDR1 MNHEY, CDR2 SVGAGI. The germline V and J ends were trimmed by 8 bases and 7 bases, with 20 bases remaining between them. CDR3 amino acids: CASQGEQMIGEAFF. CDR3 DNA sequence: TGTGCCAGCCAAGGGGAACAGATGATTGGTGAAGCTTTCTTT.

V gene TRBV11-2 combines with J gene TRBJ2-1, with D possibly TRBD2 on 6 matching bases. CDR3 length equals 15 residues. Per the germline V gene, CDR1 is SGHAT and CDR2 is FQNNGV. V was pared by 5 bases and J by 6 bases, with 17 bases between. CDR3 in DNA: TGTGCCAGCAGCACTACCCCCCGGGGGAGCAATGAGCAGTTCTTC. It is translated as CASSTTPRGSNEQFF.

The J gene is TRBJ2-6, the V gene TRBV11-2; D might be TRBD1 (6 bases). The CDR3 loop spans 15 amino acids. V was cut by 1 base and J by 10 bases, with 14 bases left in between. From germline, CDR1 is SGHAT and CDR2 FQNNGV. The DNA of the CDR3 is TGTGCCAGCAGCTTAGCCCGGGACAACAAGAACGTCCTGACTTTC. Its translation is CASSLARDNKNVLTF.

The gene calls are TRBV7-3 and TRBJ2-7; a possible D gene is TRBD2 (5 bases). Germline V gene lookup returns CDR1 SGHTA and CDR2 FQGTGA. The V and J ends lost 2 bases and 7 bases respectively, with 12 bases between them. This CDR3 comprises 13 residues. CDR3: CASSLGGSREQYF. CDR3 coding DNA: TGTGCCAGCAGCTTAGGAGGCAGTCGAGAGCAGTACTTC.

The chain links TRBV3-1 (or the pseudogene TRBV3-2) to TRBJ1-2; 8 nucleotides match TRBD1. Germline CDR1 reads LGHDT; CDR2 reads YNNKEL (reference sequence). The CDR3 consists of 14 residues. J lost 4 bases, V lost 3 bases, and 4 bases had no gene match. CDR3 bases: TGTGCCAGCAGCCAGGGACAGGACCCCTATGGCTACACCTTC. Its translation is CASSQGQDPYGYTF.

The genes are TRBV5-1 and TRBJ2-7; 8 bases agree with TRBD1. The germline V gene has CDR1 SGHRS and CDR2 YFSETQ. The CDR3 extends over 14 amino acids. J was trimmed by 3 bases and V by 2 bases; bases with no gene match: 4. The CDR3 DNA reads TGCGCCAGCAGCTTCGGACAGGGTGGCTACGAGCAGTACTTC. It encodes CASSFGQGGYEQYF.

The chain recombines TRBV5-1 with TRBJ2-3, with 13 bases fitting TRBD2. The J segment lost 2 bases and the V segment lost 3 bases, leaving 3 bases of the junction unmatched. The CDR3 loop spans 16 amino acids. Germline loops: CDR1 SGHRS, CDR2 YFSETQ. The CDR3 nucleotides are TGCGCCAGCAGCTCGGGACTAGCGGGGACCACAGATACGCAGTATTTT. Its protein is CASSSGLAGTTDTQYF. The full variable domain, in which reference TRBV5-1 and TRBJ2-3 provide the parts outside the CDR3, is KAGVTQTPRYLIKTRGQQVTLSCSPISGHRSVSWYQQTPGQGLQFLFEYFSETQRNKGNFPGRFSGRQFSNSRSEMNVSTLELGDSALYLCASSSGLAGTTDTQYFGPGTRLTVL.

The chain links TRBV27 to TRBJ2-2; possibly TRBD2 for D (6 bases). The CDR3 has 14 amino acids. V lost 0 bases and J 4 bases, leaving 6 bases between the germline ends. Germline V gene sequence: CDR1 MNHEY, CDR2 SMNVEV (reference sequence). The DNA of the CDR3 is TGTGCCAGCAGTTTATCGGGGGGCACCGGGGAGCTGTTTTTT. Translating it yields CASSLSGGTGELFF.

V usage is TRBV3-1 (or the pseudogene TRBV3-2) and J usage is TRBJ2-1; possibly TRBD2 for D (7 bases). Germline V gives CDR1 LGHDT, CDR2 YNNKEL (reference sequence). The CDR3 is made up of 18 amino acids. V was cut by 3 bases and J by 2 bases, with 20 bases left in between. The CDR3 loop is CASSQGKGQRDTYNEQFF. CDR3 nucleotides: TGTGCCAGCAGCCAGGGCAAGGGGCAGCGGGACACCTACAATGAGCAGTTCTTC.

Details on this clone: Other nucleotide sequences in the sample specify the same CDR3. The chain recombines TRBV9 with TRBJ2-2; a weak D match, TRBD2 (5 bases). V lost 0 bases and J lost 0, with 6 bases in between. Per germline, CDR1 SGDLS and CDR2 YYNGEE. The CDR3 spans 15 residues. Here the CDR3 DNA reads TGTGCCAGCAGCGTAGTGGGAGCGAACACCGGGGAGCTGTTTTTT. This codes for CASSVVGANTGELFF.

This sequence joins TRBV6-6 and TRBJ2-7; D is possibly TRBD1 (6 bases). V was clipped by 5 bases and J by 4 bases, with 12 bases between them. The CDR3 spans 13 residues. Germline V CDR1 and CDR2: MNHNY, SVGAGI (reference sequence). CDR3 nucleotides: TGTGCCAGCAGTGTGAACAGGGCGTACGAGCAGTACTTC. Its protein is CASSVNRAYEQYF.

This chain connects TRBV4-1 to TRBJ1-1; 11 positions agree with TRBD1. Per germline, CDR1 MGHRA and CDR2 YSYEKL. The CDR3 contains 16 residues. The V gene end was trimmed by 0 bases and the J gene end by 4 bases; junction bases not matched to a gene: 4. The CDR3 bases are TGCGCCAGCAGCCAAGAAGGGACAGGGGGAGGCACTGAAGCTTTCTTT. Translated, it gives CASSQEGTGGGTEAFF.

The chain couples TRBV3-1 (or the pseudogene TRBV3-2) to TRBJ2-5; 13 bases align to TRBD2. The CDR3 spans 17 residues. V lost 0 bases to trimming and J lost 5 bases; unmatched junction nucleotides: 6. Germline V gene data show CDR1 as LGHDT and CDR2 as YNNKEL (reference sequence). The CDR3 nucleotides are TGTGCCAGCAGCCAAGATACTAGCGGGGGGGCCTTGGAGACCCAGTACTTC. Translated, it gives CASSQDTSGGALETQYF.

The chain is built from TRBV11-2 and TRBJ2-5; unclear D gene. The CDR3 is 14 residues long. Trimming shortened V by 5 bases and J by 5 bases, and 15 bases separated the two germline ends. Germline CDR1 SGHAT, CDR2 FQNNGV. The CDR3 loop is CASSPTQTRETQYF. CDR3 DNA: TGTGCCAGCAGCCCGACCCAGACGAGGGAGACCCAGTACTTC.

The chain is built from TRBV28 and TRBJ1-5, with D possibly TRBD1 on 6 matching bases. CDR3 size: 15 residues. The V end was cut by 5 bases, the J end by 3 bases, with 14 bases between. From germline, CDR1 is MDHEN and CDR2 SYDVKM. CDR3 sequence: CASSDQGKSNQPQHF. The CDR3 coding sequence is TGTGCCAGCAGTGACCAGGGGAAATCCAATCAGCCCCAGCATTTT.

V and J are TRBV5-1 and TRBJ2-2, with a possible D match to TRBD1 (6 bases). Germline values: CDR1 SGHRS, CDR2 YFSETQ. This CDR3 is built from 14 residues. V dropped 4 bases and J dropped 10 bases, with 17 bases sitting between them. The CDR3 protein is CASSIGPPGQELFF. As DNA, the CDR3 is TGCGCCAGCAGCATAGGGCCACCGGGACAGGAGCTGTTTTTT.

V gene TRBV13 combines with J gene TRBJ2-1; D might be TRBD2 (6 bases). Germline CDR1 and CDR2: PRHDT and FYEKMQ (reference sequence). There are 16 residues in the CDR3. V gave up 5 bases and J gave up 0 bases, with 14 bases separating them. CDR3 protein: CASSGVAGSSYNEQFF. In nucleotides, the CDR3 is TGTGCCAGCAGCGGTGTTGCGGGGAGCTCCTACAATGAGCAGTTCTTC.